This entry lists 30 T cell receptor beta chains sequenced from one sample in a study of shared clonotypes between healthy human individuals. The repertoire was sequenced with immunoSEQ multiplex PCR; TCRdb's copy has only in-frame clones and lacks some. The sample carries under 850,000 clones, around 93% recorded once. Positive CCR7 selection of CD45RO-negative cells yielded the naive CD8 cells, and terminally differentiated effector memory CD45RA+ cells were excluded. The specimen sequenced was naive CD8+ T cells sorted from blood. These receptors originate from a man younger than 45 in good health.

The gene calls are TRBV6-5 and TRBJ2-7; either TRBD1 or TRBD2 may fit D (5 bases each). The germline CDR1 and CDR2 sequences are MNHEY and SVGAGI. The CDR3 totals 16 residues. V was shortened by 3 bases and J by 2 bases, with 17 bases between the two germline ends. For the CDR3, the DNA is TGTGCCAGCAGTTATTCCGCCGGGACCTTTCCCTACGAGCAGTACTTC. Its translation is CASSYSAGTFPYEQYF.

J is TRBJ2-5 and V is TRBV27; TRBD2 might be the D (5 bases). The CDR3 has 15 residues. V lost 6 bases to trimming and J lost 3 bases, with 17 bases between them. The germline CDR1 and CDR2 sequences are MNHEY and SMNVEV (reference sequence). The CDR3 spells CASRPQDGIEETQYF. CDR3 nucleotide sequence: TGTGCCAGCAGACCCCAGGACGGGATCGAAGAGACCCAGTACTTC.

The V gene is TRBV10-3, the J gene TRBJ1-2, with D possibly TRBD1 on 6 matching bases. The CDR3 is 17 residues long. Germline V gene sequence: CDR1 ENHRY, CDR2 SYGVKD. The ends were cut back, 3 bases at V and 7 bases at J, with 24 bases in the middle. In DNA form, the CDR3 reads TGTGCCATCAGTGAAGGTCGGGCGGGGGGCCCAGTCGGTGGCTACACCTTC. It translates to CAISEGRAGGPVGGYTF.

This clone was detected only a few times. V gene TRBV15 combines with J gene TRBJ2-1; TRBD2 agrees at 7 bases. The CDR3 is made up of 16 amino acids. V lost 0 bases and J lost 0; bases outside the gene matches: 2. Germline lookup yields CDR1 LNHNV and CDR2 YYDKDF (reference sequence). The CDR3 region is CATSRDGGGSYNEQFF. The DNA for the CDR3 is TGTGCCACCAGCAGAGATGGGGGGGGCTCCTACAATGAGCAGTTCTTC.

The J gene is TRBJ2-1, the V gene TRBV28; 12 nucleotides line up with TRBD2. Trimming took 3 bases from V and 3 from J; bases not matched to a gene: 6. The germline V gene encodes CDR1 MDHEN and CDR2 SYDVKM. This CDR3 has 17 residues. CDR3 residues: CASSFRTSGKFYNEQFF. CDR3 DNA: TGTGCCAGCAGTTTCCGGACTAGCGGGAAATTCTACAATGAGCAGTTCTTC.

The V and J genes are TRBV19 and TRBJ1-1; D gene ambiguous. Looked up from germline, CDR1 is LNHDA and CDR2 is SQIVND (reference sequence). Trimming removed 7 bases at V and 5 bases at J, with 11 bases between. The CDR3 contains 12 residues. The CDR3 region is CASKPSGTEAFF. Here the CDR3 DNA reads TGTGCCAGTAAACCATCGGGGACTGAAGCTTTCTTT. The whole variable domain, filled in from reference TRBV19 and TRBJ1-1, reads DGGITQSPKYLFRKEGQNVTLSCEQNLNHDAMYWYRQDPGQGLRLIYYSQIVNDFQKGDIAEGYSVSREKKESFPLTVTSAQKNPTAFYLCASKPSGTEAFFGQGTRLTVV.

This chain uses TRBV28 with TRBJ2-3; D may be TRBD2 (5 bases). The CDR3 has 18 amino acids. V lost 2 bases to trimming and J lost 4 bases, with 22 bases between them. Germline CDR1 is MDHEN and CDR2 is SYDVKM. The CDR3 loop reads CASSLGSYRELVADTQYF. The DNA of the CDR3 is TGTGCCAGCAGTTTAGGAAGCTACCGGGAACTCGTGGCAGATACGCAGTATTTT.

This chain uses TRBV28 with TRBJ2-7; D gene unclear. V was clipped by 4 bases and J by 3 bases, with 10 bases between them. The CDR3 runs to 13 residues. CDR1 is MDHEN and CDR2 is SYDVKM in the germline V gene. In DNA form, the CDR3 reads TGTGCCAGCAGTTCCTTACTGGACTACGAGCAGTACTTC. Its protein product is CASSSLLDYEQYF.

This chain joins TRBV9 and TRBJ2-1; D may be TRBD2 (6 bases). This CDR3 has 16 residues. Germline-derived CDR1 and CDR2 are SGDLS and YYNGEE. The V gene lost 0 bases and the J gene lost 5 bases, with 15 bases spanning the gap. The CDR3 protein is CASSVVDYPEDNEQFF. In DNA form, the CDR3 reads TGTGCCAGCAGCGTAGTGGACTACCCGGAGGACAATGAGCAGTTCTTC.

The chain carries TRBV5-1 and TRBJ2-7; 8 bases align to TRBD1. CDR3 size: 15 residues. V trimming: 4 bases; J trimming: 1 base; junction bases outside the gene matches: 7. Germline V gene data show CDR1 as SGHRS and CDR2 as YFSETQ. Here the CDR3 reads CASSLGTGPSYEQYF. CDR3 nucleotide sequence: TGCGCCAGCAGCCTAGGGACAGGCCCATCCTACGAGCAGTACTTC.

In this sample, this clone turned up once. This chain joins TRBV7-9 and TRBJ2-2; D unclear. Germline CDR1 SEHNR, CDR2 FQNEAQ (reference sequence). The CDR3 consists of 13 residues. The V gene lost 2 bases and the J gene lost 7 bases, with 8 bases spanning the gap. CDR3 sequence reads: CASSLFRSGELFF. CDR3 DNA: TGTGCCAGCAGCTTATTTCGCAGCGGGGAGCTGTTTTTT.

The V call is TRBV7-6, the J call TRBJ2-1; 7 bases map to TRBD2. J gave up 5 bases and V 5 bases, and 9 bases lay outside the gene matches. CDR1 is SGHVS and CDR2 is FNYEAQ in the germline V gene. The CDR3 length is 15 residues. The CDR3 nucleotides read TGTGCCAGCAGCCCCAGCCTAGCGGTTGACAATGAGCAGTTCTTC. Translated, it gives CASSPSLAVDNEQFF.

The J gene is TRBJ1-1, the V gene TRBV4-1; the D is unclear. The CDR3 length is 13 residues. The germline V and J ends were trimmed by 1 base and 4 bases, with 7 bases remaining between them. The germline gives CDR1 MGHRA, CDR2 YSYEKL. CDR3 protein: CASSQGSTTEAFF. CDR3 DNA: TGCGCCAGCAGCCAAGGGTCTACCACTGAAGCTTTCTTT.

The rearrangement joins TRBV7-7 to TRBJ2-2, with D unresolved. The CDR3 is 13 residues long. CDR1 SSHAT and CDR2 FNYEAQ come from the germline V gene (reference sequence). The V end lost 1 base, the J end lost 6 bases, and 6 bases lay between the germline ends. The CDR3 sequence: CASSLEVAGELFF. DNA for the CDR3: TGTGCCAGCAGCTTAGAAGTTGCCGGGGAGCTGTTTTTT.

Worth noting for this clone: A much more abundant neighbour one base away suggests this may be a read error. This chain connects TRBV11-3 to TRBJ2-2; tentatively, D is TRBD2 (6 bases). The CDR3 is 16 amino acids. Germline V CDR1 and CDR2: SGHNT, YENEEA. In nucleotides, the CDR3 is TGTGCCAGCAGCTCCACTAGCTGGGAGAACACCGGGGAGCCGTTTTTT. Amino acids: CASSSTSWENTGEPFF.

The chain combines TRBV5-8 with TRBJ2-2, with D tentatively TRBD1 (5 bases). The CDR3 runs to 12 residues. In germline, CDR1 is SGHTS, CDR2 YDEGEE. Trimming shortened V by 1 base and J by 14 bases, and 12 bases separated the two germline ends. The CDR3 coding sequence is TGTGCCAGCAGCTTGTGGTCAGGGCACCTGTTTTTT. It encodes CASSLWSGHLFF.

Here the CDR3 DNA reads TGTGCCTGGAGTAGGGTAGGGTTGATCGACGAGCAGTACTTC. This gives the protein CAWSRVGLIDEQYF. J is TRBJ2-7 and V is TRBV30; no clear D. This CDR3 has 14 amino acids. Germline CDR1 reads GTSNPN; CDR2 reads SVGIG (reference sequence). Trimming stripped 2 bases from V and 5 bases from J, with 16 bases between.

The CDR3 reads CASSLTRVATGNTIYF. CDR3 sequence (DNA): TGTGCCAGCAGCCTTACAAGGGTCGCAACTGGAAACACCATATATTTT. The chain employs TRBV7-2 and TRBJ1-3; D not certain. V lost 5 bases, J lost 2 bases, and 16 bases lay in between. The CDR3 covers 16 residues. Germline values: CDR1 SGHTA, CDR2 FQGNSA.

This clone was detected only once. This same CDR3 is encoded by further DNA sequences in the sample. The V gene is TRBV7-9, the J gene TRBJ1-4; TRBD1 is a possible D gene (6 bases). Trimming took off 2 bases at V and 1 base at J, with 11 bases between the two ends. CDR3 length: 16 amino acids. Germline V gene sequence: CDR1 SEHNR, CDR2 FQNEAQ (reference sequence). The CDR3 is CASSLPTGETNEKLFF. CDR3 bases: TGTGCCAGCAGCTTACCGACAGGCGAAACTAATGAAAAACTGTTTTTT. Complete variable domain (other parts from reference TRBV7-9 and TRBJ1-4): DTGVSQNPRHKITKRGQNVTFRCDPISEHNRLYWYRQTLGQGPEFLTYFQNEAQLEKSRLLSDRFSAERPKGSFSTLEIQRTEQGDSAMYLCASSLPTGETNEKLFFGSGTQLSVL.

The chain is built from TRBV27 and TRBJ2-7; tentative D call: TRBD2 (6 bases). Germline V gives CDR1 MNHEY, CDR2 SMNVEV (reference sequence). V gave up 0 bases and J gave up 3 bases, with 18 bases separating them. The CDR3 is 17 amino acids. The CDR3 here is CASSLSMTLADIYEQYF. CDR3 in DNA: TGTGCCAGCAGTTTATCGATGACACTAGCCGACATCTACGAGCAGTACTTC.

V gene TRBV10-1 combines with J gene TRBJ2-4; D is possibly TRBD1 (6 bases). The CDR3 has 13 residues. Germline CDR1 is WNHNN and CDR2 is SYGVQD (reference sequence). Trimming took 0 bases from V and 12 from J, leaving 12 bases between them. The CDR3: CASSESFQGHQYF. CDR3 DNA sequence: TGCGCCAGCAGTGAGTCGTTTCAGGGGCATCAGTACTTC.

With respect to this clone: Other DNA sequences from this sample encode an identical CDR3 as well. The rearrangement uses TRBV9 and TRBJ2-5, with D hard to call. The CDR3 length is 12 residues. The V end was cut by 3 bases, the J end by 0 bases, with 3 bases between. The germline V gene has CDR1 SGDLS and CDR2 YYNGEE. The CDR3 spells CASSADQETQYF. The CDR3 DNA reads TGTGCCAGCAGCGCGGACCAAGAGACCCAGTACTTC.

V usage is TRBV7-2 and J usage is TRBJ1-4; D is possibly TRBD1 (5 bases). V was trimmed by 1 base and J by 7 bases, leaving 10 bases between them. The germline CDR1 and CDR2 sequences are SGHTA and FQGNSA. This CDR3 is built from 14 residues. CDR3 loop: CASSLGGTVEKLFF. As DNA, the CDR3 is TGTGCCAGCAGCTTAGGGGGGACGGTTGAAAAACTGTTTTTT.

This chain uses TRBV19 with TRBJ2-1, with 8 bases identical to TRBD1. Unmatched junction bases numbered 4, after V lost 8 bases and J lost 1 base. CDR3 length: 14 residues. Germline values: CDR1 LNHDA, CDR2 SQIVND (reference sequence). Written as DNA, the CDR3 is TGTGCCAGTTCGGACAGGGTTTCCTACAATGAGCAGTTCTTC. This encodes CASSDRVSYNEQFF.

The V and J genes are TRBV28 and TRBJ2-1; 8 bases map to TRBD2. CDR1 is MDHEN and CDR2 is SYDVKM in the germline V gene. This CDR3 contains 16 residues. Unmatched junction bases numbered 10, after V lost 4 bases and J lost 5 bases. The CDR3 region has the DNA TGTGCCAGCAGTTATATTAGCGGGAAACTCGACAATGAGCAGTTCTTC. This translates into CASSYISGKLDNEQFF.

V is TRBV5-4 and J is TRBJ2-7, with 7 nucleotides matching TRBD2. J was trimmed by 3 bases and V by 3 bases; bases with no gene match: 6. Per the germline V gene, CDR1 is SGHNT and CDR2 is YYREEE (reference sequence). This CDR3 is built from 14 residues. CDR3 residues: CASSSLGGDYEQYF. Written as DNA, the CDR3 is TGTGCCAGCAGCTCCCTTGGGGGGGACTACGAGCAGTACTTC. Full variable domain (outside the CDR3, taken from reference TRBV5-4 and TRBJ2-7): ETGVTQSPTHLIKTRGQQVTLRCSSQSGHNTVSWYQQALGQGPQFIFQYYREEENGRGNFPPRFSGLQFPNYSSELNVNALELDDSALYLCASSSLGGDYEQYFGPGTRLTVT.

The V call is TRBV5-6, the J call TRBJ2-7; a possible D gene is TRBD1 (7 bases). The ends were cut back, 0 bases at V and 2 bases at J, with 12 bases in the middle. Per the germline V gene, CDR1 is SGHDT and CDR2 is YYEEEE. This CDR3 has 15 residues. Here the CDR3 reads CASSLEQGGPYEQYF. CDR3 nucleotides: TGTGCCAGCAGCTTGGAGCAGGGGGGCCCCTACGAGCAGTACTTC.

The CDR3 sequence is CASSLGLGAYEQYF. CDR3 DNA sequence: TGCGCCAGCAGCTTGGGTCTGGGGGCCTACGAGCAGTACTTC. V is TRBV5-1 and J is TRBJ2-7, with D tentatively TRBD1 or TRBD2 (5 bases each). The CDR3 has 14 residues. V lost 0 bases and J lost 2, with 9 bases in between. The V gene's germline CDR1 is SGHRS and CDR2 YFSETQ.

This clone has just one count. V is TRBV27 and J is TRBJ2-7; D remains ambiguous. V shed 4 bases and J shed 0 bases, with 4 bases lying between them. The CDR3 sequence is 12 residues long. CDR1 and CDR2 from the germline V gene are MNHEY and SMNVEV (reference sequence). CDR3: CASSYSSYEQYF. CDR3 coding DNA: TGTGCCAGCAGTTATAGCTCCTACGAGCAGTACTTC.

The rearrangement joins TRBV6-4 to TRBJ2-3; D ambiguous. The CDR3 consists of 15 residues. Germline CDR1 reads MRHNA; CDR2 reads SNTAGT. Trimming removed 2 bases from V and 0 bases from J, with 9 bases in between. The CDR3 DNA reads TGTGCCAGCAGTGACGGAGCGTCTAGCACAGATACGCAGTATTTT. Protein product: CASSDGASSTDTQYF.